These T cell receptor beta chains were read from a single sample in a study of cytomegalovirus exposure and HLA in healthy donors. Clones were read by immunoSEQ multiplex PCR, and TCRdb kept only the in-frame ones, dropping some. The sample consists of over 100,000 clones, nearly 75% of them appearing once. The specimen was PBMCs. These receptors were obtained from a man aged 25-40 years in good health and CMV-seropositive. Both conserved end residues are part of each CDR3. Each record gives: clone size, V gene, J gene, D gene, CDR3 DNA, CDR3 protein. A D gene is named only where the DNA matches it firmly. Rows may omit the clone size; those that give it use once, few, many or a size class.

clone size: NA; V gene: TRBV2; J gene: TRBJ2-5; D gene: TRBD2; CDR3 DNA: TGTGCCAGCATACGGGGGGGCCAAGAGACCCAGTACTTC; CDR3 protein: CASIRGGQETQYF
clone size: few; V gene: TRBV6-6; J gene: TRBJ2-2; D gene: TRBD1; CDR3 DNA: TGTGCCAGCCAGGACAGGGGAGGTTATTCCGGGGAGCTGTTTTTT; CDR3 protein: CASQDRGGYSGELFF
clone size: NA; V gene: TRBV30; J gene: TRBJ1-1; D gene: TRBD1; CDR3 DNA: TGTGCCTGGAGTGCCAATAGGGGGCGCGGTGAAGCTTTCTTT; CDR3 protein: CAWSANRGRGEAFF
clone size: few; V gene: TRBV30; J gene: TRBJ1-3; D gene: TRBD1; CDR3 DNA: TGTGCCTGGGGGCCCGGGACAGCCTCTGGAAACACCATATATTTT; CDR3 protein: CAWGPGTASGNTIYF
clone size: NA; V gene: TRBV5-1; J gene: TRBJ1-2; D gene: NA; CDR3 DNA: TGCGCCAGCAGCTTGGGGGCAGGGGAAGGCTATGGCTACACCTTC; CDR3 protein: CASSLGAGEGYGYTF
clone size: NA; V gene: TRBV5-1; J gene: TRBJ2-7; D gene: NA; CDR3 DNA: TGCGCCAGCAGCTTAATGACAGGCACGGGCTACGAGCAGTACTTC; CDR3 protein: CASSLMTGTGYEQYF
clone size: NA; V gene: TRBV5-5; J gene: TRBJ2-3; D gene: TRBD2; CDR3 DNA: TGTGCCAGCAGCTTGGTGATAGCGGGGGGCACAGATACGCAGTATTTT; CDR3 protein: CASSLVIAGGTDTQYF
clone size: NA; V gene: TRBV6-6; J gene: TRBJ2-3; D gene: TRBD2; CDR3 DNA: TGTGCCAGCAGTTCCCCTAGCGGGGGGCCGGCAGATACGCAGTATTTT; CDR3 protein: CASSSPSGGPADTQYF
clone size: NA; V gene: TRBV18; J gene: TRBJ2-5; D gene: NA; CDR3 DNA: TGTGCCAGCTCACCTTCAGGGGAAGAGACCCAGTACTTC; CDR3 protein: CASSPSGEETQYF
clone size: NA; V gene: TRBV7-9; J gene: TRBJ1-2; D gene: NA; CDR3 DNA: TGTGCCAGCAGCTTAAGACACAGGGTCAATGGCTACACCTTC; CDR3 protein: CASSLRHRVNGYTF
clone size: NA; V gene: TRBV5-4; J gene: TRBJ2-6; D gene: NA; CDR3 DNA: TGTGCCGGTACTAAAAGCTCTGGGGCCAACGTCCTGACTTTC; CDR3 protein: CAGTKSSGANVLTF
clone size: NA; V gene: TRBV19; J gene: TRBJ2-1; D gene: TRBD1; CDR3 DNA: TGTGCCAGTAGTATCTGGGACAGACAGTTCTTC; CDR3 protein: CASSIWDRQFF
clone size: few; V gene: TRBV20-1; J gene: TRBJ2-1; D gene: NA; CDR3 DNA: TGCAGTGCCCGCTACAATGAGCAGTTCTTC; CDR3 protein: CSARYNEQFF
clone size: NA; V gene: TRBV5-4; J gene: TRBJ2-5; D gene: TRBD2; CDR3 DNA: TGTGCCAGCAGCTTAGGCGCTAGCGGGGGCCAAGAGACCCAGTACTTC; CDR3 protein: CASSLGASGGQETQYF
clone size: NA; V gene: TRBV5-1; J gene: TRBJ2-7; D gene: TRBD2; CDR3 DNA: TGCGCCAGCAGCTTGGGGTGGGGGACCGGGAGGGACCAGTACTTC; CDR3 protein: CASSLGWGTGRDQYF
clone size: NA; V gene: TRBV4-2; J gene: TRBJ2-7; D gene: NA; CDR3 DNA: TGTGCCAGCAGCCAACTTACAGGGAACCCCTACGAGCAGTACTTC; CDR3 protein: CASSQLTGNPYEQYF
clone size: NA; V gene: TRBV19; J gene: TRBJ2-2; D gene: NA; CDR3 DNA: TGTGCCAGTAGTATTTATAGCCCCGGGGAGCTGTTTTTT; CDR3 protein: CASSIYSPGELFF
clone size: NA; V gene: TRBV18; J gene: TRBJ2-7; D gene: TRBD1; CDR3 DNA: TGTGCCAGCTCACCACCTGCCGGGACAGGGAGTTACGAGCAGTACTTC; CDR3 protein: CASSPPAGTGSYEQYF
clone size: NA; V gene: TRBV28; J gene: TRBJ1-3; D gene: NA; CDR3 DNA: TGTGCCAGCAGTTTCCGCTGGGGTCAGGGGCCGTCTGGAAACACCATATATTTT; CDR3 protein: CASSFRWGQGPSGNTIYF
clone size: few; V gene: TRBV4-3; J gene: TRBJ1-1; D gene: NA; CDR3 DNA: TGCGCCAGCAGCCAAGAGAGAAGCGGGTACACTGAAGCTTTCTTT; CDR3 protein: CASSQERSGYTEAFF
clone size: NA; V gene: TRBV11-2; J gene: TRBJ2-2; D gene: TRBD1; CDR3 DNA: TGTGCCAGCAGCTCGGGACAGACCACCGGGGAGCTGTTTTTT; CDR3 protein: CASSSGQTTGELFF
clone size: NA; V gene: TRBV21-1; J gene: TRBJ1-6; D gene: NA; CDR3 DNA: TGTGCCAGCAGCAGGTTAATGGTCGGGGGGCTTGATAATTCACCCCTCCACTTT; CDR3 protein: CASSRLMVGGLDNSPLHF
clone size: NA; V gene: TRBV4-1; J gene: TRBJ2-3; D gene: TRBD2; CDR3 DNA: TGCGCCAGCAGCCAAGTCCGAGCGGGGGACTCAGATACGCAGTATTTT; CDR3 protein: CASSQVRAGDSDTQYF
clone size: NA; V gene: TRBV14; J gene: TRBJ2-5; D gene: NA; CDR3 DNA: TGTGCCAGCAGCCAGGGCACCTTGAGAAGGGGAGAGACCCAGTACTTC; CDR3 protein: CASSQGTLRRGETQYF
clone size: NA; V gene: TRBV30; J gene: TRBJ2-7; D gene: TRBD1; CDR3 DNA: TGTGCCTGGAGTCTCGGGACAGGTTTCTACGAGCAGTACTTC; CDR3 protein: CAWSLGTGFYEQYF
clone size: NA; V gene: TRBV21-1; J gene: TRBJ2-1; D gene: NA; CDR3 DNA: TGTGCCAGCAGCAAAAACGGGGGTTTTGGGGTCGATGGGGAGCAGTTCTTC; CDR3 protein: CASSKNGGFGVDGEQFF
clone size: few; V gene: TRBV4-1; J gene: TRBJ1-5; D gene: TRBD1; CDR3 DNA: TGCGCCAGCAGCCAAGGGGACAGGACCGATAGCAATCAGCCCCAGCATTTT; CDR3 protein: CASSQGDRTDSNQPQHF
clone size: NA; V gene: TRBV2; J gene: TRBJ2-1; D gene: TRBD2; CDR3 DNA: TGTGCCAGCAGTGAAGCTTCTCCTTTAGCGGGGGGGCCCCATGAGCAGTTCTTC; CDR3 protein: CASSEASPLAGGPHEQFF
clone size: NA; V gene: TRBV18; J gene: TRBJ2-6; D gene: NA; CDR3 DNA: TGTGCCAGCTCACCCCCGGGTTTCTCTGGGGCCAACGTCCTGACTTTC; CDR3 protein: CASSPPGFSGANVLTF
clone size: NA; V gene: TRBV28; J gene: TRBJ1-2; D gene: TRBD1; CDR3 DNA: TGTGCCAGCAGTGACCGTCAACGACAGGGAAACTATGGCTACACCTTC; CDR3 protein: CASSDRQRQGNYGYTF
clone size: NA; V gene: TRBV4-2; J gene: TRBJ2-7; D gene: NA; CDR3 DNA: TGTGCCAGCAGCCAAGATAACTACGAGCAGTACTTC; CDR3 protein: CASSQDNYEQYF
clone size: few; V gene: TRBV7-6; J gene: TRBJ1-2; D gene: TRBD1; CDR3 DNA: TGTGCCAGCAGCCCGACAGGGAACTATGGCTACACCTTC; CDR3 protein: CASSPTGNYGYTF
clone size: few; V gene: TRBV28; J gene: TRBJ1-4; D gene: NA; CDR3 DNA: TGTGCCAGCAGTCGTACTCAGGGGCGGGAAAAACTGTTTTTT; CDR3 protein: CASSRTQGREKLFF
clone size: few; V gene: TRBV25-1; J gene: TRBJ2-1; D gene: NA; CDR3 DNA: TGTGCCAGCAGTCGAATAGGGACTCTCGATGAGCAGTTCTTC; CDR3 protein: CASSRIGTLDEQFF
clone size: NA; V gene: TRBV2; J gene: TRBJ2-5; D gene: TRBD1; CDR3 DNA: TGTGCCAGCATAAGGGGGCGAGGAGAGACCCAGTACTTC; CDR3 protein: CASIRGRGETQYF
clone size: NA; V gene: TRBV16; J gene: TRBJ1-2; D gene: TRBD1; CDR3 DNA: TGTGCCAGCAGCCAACCTTTAAGAGACAGGGCAGCTAACTATGGCTACACCTTC; CDR3 protein: CASSQPLRDRAANYGYTF
clone size: NA; V gene: TRBV18; J gene: TRBJ2-7; D gene: TRBD1; CDR3 DNA: TGTGCCAGCTCACAAATTGGCGACAGGGTGTCGTTC; CDR3 protein: CASSQIGDRVSF
clone size: NA; V gene: TRBV27; J gene: TRBJ2-3; D gene: TRBD1; CDR3 DNA: TGTGCCAGCAGTCCCATGTTGACAGGGGGCGGAGATACGCAGTATTTT; CDR3 protein: CASSPMLTGGGDTQYF
clone size: NA; V gene: TRBV7-3; J gene: TRBJ2-1; D gene: TRBD2; CDR3 DNA: TGTGCCAGCAGCAGGACTAGCGGGGGAACCTACAATGAGCAGTTCTTC; CDR3 protein: CASSRTSGGTYNEQFF
clone size: few; V gene: TRBV2; J gene: TRBJ1-2; D gene: TRBD1; CDR3 DNA: TGTGCCAGCAGTGAAGTCACCGGGACAGGGGGCTCTGGCTACACCTTC; CDR3 protein: CASSEVTGTGGSGYTF
clone size: NA; V gene: TRBV7-9; J gene: TRBJ1-4; D gene: NA; CDR3 DNA: TGTGCCAGCCAGCAGGGATCAACTAATGAAAAACTGTTTTTT; CDR3 protein: CASQQGSTNEKLFF
clone size: once; V gene: TRBV2; J gene: TRBJ2-7; D gene: NA; CDR3 DNA: TGTGCCAGCTGTGGCAGGGTTAATTCCTACGAGCAGTACTTC; CDR3 protein: CASCGRVNSYEQYF
clone size: NA; V gene: TRBV19; J gene: TRBJ2-5; D gene: NA; CDR3 DNA: TGTGCCAGTAGTACCGTGGGCCCAGAGACCCAGTACTTC; CDR3 protein: CASSTVGPETQYF
clone size: NA; V gene: TRBV2; J gene: TRBJ1-1; D gene: NA; CDR3 DNA: TGTGCCAGCAGTGTGACGGGGTTAGCAACTGAAGCTTTCTTT; CDR3 protein: CASSVTGLATEAFF
clone size: NA; V gene: TRBV5-6; J gene: TRBJ1-5; D gene: NA; CDR3 DNA: TGTGCCAGCAGCTTCGGTCAGGGGATGGGAAAGCCCCAGCATTTT; CDR3 protein: CASSFGQGMGKPQHF
clone size: NA; V gene: TRBV27; J gene: TRBJ1-6; D gene: NA; CDR3 DNA: TGTGCCAGCACCCGGAGGTTGGAGGGGTTATCTAATTCACCCCTCCACTTT; CDR3 protein: CASTRRLEGLSNSPLHF
clone size: NA; V gene: TRBV9; J gene: TRBJ1-1; D gene: NA; CDR3 DNA: TGTGCCAGCAGCGTTTTGGGAGTACCACAAGGGTTCACTGAAGCTTTCTTT; CDR3 protein: CASSVLGVPQGFTEAFF
clone size: NA; V gene: TRBV30; J gene: TRBJ1-2; D gene: NA; CDR3 DNA: TGTGCCTGGACGGCGGGCTATGGCTACACCTTC; CDR3 protein: CAWTAGYGYTF
clone size: many; V gene: TRBV7-9; J gene: TRBJ1-4; D gene: TRBD1; CDR3 DNA: TGTGCCAGCAGCAGGGGACAGGAAAATGAAAAACTGTTTTTT; CDR3 protein: CASSRGQENEKLFF
clone size: once; V gene: TRBV11-3; J gene: TRBJ2-7; D gene: NA; CDR3 DNA: TGTGCCAGCAGCTTGGACAGCTCCCTAGTCGACGAGCAGTACTTC; CDR3 protein: CASSLDSSLVDEQYF
clone size: NA; V gene: TRBV28; J gene: TRBJ2-6; D gene: NA; CDR3 DNA: TGTGCCAGCAGTTTGGAGACCCCTGGGGCCAACGTCCTGACTTTC; CDR3 protein: CASSLETPGANVLTF
clone size: few; V gene: TRBV10-1; J gene: TRBJ1-1; D gene: TRBD1; CDR3 DNA: TGCGCCAGCAGAACGGACAGGCTGAGGAACACTGAAGCTTTCTTT; CDR3 protein: CASRTDRLRNTEAFF
clone size: NA; V gene: TRBV29-1; J gene: TRBJ1-2; D gene: TRBD1; CDR3 DNA: TGCAGCGACATTGGGGACAGGGCCTATGGCTACACCTTC; CDR3 protein: CSDIGDRAYGYTF